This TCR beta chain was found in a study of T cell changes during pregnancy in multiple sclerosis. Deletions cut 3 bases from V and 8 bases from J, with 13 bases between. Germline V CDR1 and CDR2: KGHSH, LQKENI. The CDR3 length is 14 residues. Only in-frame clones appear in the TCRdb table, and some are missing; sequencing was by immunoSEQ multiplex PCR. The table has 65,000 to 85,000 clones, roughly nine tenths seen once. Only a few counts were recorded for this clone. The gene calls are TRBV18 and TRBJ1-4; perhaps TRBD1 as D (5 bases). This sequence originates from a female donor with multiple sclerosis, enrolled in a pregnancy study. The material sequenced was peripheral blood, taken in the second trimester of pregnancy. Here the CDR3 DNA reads TGTGCCAGCTCACCGAGGAGGGGCGAGGAAAAACTGTTTTTT. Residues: CASSPRRGEEKLFF.